One and the same sample provided the 21 T cell receptor beta chains below, sequenced in a study of molecular identifiers for immune sequencing clone quantification (dated by TCRdb to the late 2010s). Preparation of the library involved PCR. Sequencing took place on a NextSeq 500. Starting from the raw public reads, TCRdb applied fastp trimming at Q25, assembled clones with MiXCR and retained in-frame beta chains. Entries that share a CDR3 protein sequence are merged under the most common genes and DNA. Counted in this sample were approximately 680,000 distinct CDR3 sequences; roughly 27% of them appeared once. The ten largest clones add up to about 0.81% of the sample. Sample: naive CD8+ T cells from blood, with Jurkat cell RNA spiked in. The sample's cell subset or site label is to be understood as: FACS-sorted CD8+CD4-CCR7+CD45RA+ naive T cells. The source of these receptors is a human donor in good health. Some libraries in this study had Jurkat cell RNA spiked in.

This clonotype came up many times. CDR3 in amino acids: CACSAWGGPPEAFF. The CDR3 coding sequence is TGTGCCTGCTCCGCGTGGGGGGGACCCCCTGAAGCTTTCTTT. The rearrangement uses TRBV30 and TRBJ1-1; D might be TRBD1 (5 bases). The CDR3 covers 14 residues. Trimming removed 6 bases at V and 6 bases at J, with 20 bases between. Germline loops: CDR1 GTSNPN, CDR2 SVGIG (reference sequence).

About this clonotype itself: Just one base apart from a much larger clone, this may be a read error. This rearrangement joins TRBV15 to TRBJ1-4; 9 bases line up with TRBD1. The CDR3 sequence is 16 residues long. Trimming removed 1 base from V and 7 bases from J; junction bases left unmatched: 7. Germline loops: CDR1 LNHNV, CDR2 YYDKDF (reference sequence). As DNA, the CDR3 is TGTGCCACCAGCAGAGGGGAGGGACAGGGAGGTGAAAAACTGTTTTTT. Amino acid sequence: CATSRGEGQGGEKLFF.

The V and J genes are TRBV30 and TRBJ2-2; no clear D gene. V dropped 6 bases and J dropped 6 bases, with 14 bases sitting between them. Looked up from germline, CDR1 is GTSNPN and CDR2 is SVGIG (reference sequence). The CDR3 has 13 amino acids. This CDR3 reads CACRETSPGELFF. DNA for the CDR3: TGTGCCTGCCGTGAGACATCCCCCGGGGAGCTGTTTTTT.

This clonotype came up many times. This chain uses TRBV9 with TRBJ2-7; a weak D match, TRBD2 (6 bases). The CDR3 is 16 residues long. Trimming pared 1 base from V and 3 bases from J, leaving 17 bases between. Germline assignment: CDR1 SGDLS and CDR2 YYNGEE. The CDR3 loop is CASSVSEGPLIYEQYF. Written as DNA, the CDR3 is TGTGCCAGCAGCGTATCGGAGGGCCCCTTGATCTACGAGCAGTACTTC.

With respect to this clonotype: A much larger clonotype is one base distant, so this may be a read error. V usage is TRBV6-2 or TRBV6-3 and J usage is TRBJ2-5; a weak D match, TRBD1 (5 bases). V lost 8 bases, J lost 3 bases, and 16 bases lay in between. Germline CDR1 reads MNHEY; CDR2 reads SVGEGT. The CDR3 contains 14 residues. The CDR3 is CASLKGTREETQYF. The DNA for the CDR3 is TGTGCCAGCCTAAAAGGAACCAGGGAAGAGACCCAGTACTTC.

This clonotype came up many times. The chain has TRBV5-1 and TRBJ2-7; unclear D gene. The CDR3 is 14 amino acids. Trimming took off 2 bases at V and 2 bases at J, with 11 bases between the two ends. Germline CDR1 reads SGHRS; CDR2 reads YFSETQ. The DNA for the CDR3 is TGCGCCAGCAGCTTTGAAGGTTTCCCCTACGAGCAGTACTTC. Protein product: CASSFEGFPYEQYF.

This clonotype was found many times. The chain is built from TRBV27 and TRBJ2-3, with 7 bases aligning to TRBD2. This CDR3 contains 20 residues. Germline CDR1 MNHEY, CDR2 SMNVEV (reference sequence). Trimming cost V 2 bases and J 2 bases; bases outside gene matches: 19. The CDR3 DNA is TGTGCCAGCAGTTTAGCGGGGAGAGACGCTAGCGGACCCACCACAGATACGCAGTATTTT. Its translation is CASSLAGRDASGPTTDTQYF.

As concerns this clonotype: This may be a read error, as it is one base from a much larger clone. The chain joins TRBV2 to TRBJ2-7; D is ambiguous. Trimming removed 8 bases from V and 1 base from J, with 12 bases in between. This CDR3 comprises 13 residues. Per the germline V gene, CDR1 is SNHLY and CDR2 is FYNNEI. DNA for the CDR3: TGTGCCAGCGCCCCGACCCAGTCCTACGAGCAGTACTTC. This encodes CASAPTQSYEQYF.

About this clonotype: The conserved phenylalanine or tryptophan normally closing the CDR3 is absent here, so this likely arose from a read error. This chain links TRBV30 with TRBJ2-1; D call uncertain. The CDR3 extends over 12 amino acids. Germline V gives CDR1 GTSNPN, CDR2 SVGIG (reference sequence). The V and J ends lost 0 bases and 9 bases respectively, with 9 bases between them. The CDR3 loop reads CAWSVLVSEQFL. The DNA for the CDR3 is TGTGCCTGGAGTGTACTCGTAAGTGAGCAGTTCTTA.

The chain uses TRBV4-1 and TRBJ1-3; D not resolved. Germline V lookup: CDR1 MGHRA, CDR2 YSYEKL. Trimming removed 1 base from V and 4 bases from J, with 11 bases in between. The CDR3 runs to 15 residues. The CDR3 region is CASSQVTARGNTIYF. The CDR3 DNA follows: TGCGCCAGCAGCCAAGTGACCGCCAGAGGAAACACCATATATTTT.

This clonotype occurred many times. This rearrangement joins TRBV19 to TRBJ2-2; D unresolved. This CDR3 comprises 13 residues. Germline V gene sequence: CDR1 LNHDA, CDR2 SQIVND (reference sequence). Trimming removed 3 bases at V and 3 bases at J, with 5 bases between. The CDR3 is CASSIRDTGELFF. The CDR3 coding sequence is TGTGCCAGTAGTATTCGGGACACCGGGGAGCTGTTTTTT. Variable domain in full (rest from reference TRBV19 and TRBJ2-2): DGGITQSPKYLFRKEGQNVTLSCEQNLNHDAMYWYRQDPGQGLRLIYYSQIVNDFQKGDIAEGYSVSREKKESFPLTVTSAQKNPTAFYLCASSIRDTGELFFGEGSRLTVL.

This clonotype was detected many times. This chain links TRBV11-2 with TRBJ2-5; no clear D gene. Germline CDR1 SGHAT, CDR2 FQNNGV. The V end lost 3 bases, the J end lost 1 base, and 9 bases lay between the germline ends. The CDR3 runs to 14 residues. For the CDR3, the DNA is TGTGCCAGCAGCTTCGGTGCTGCCCAAGAGACCCAGTACTTC. It specifies CASSFGAAQETQYF.

This clonotype occurred a few times. The gene calls are TRBV18 and TRBJ1-4; a possible D gene is TRBD1 (5 bases). In germline, CDR1 is KGHSH, CDR2 LQKENI. CDR3 length: 15 amino acids. Deletions cut 0 bases from V and 7 bases from J, with 12 bases between. The CDR3: CASSPPGQSVEKLFF. CDR3 bases: TGTGCCAGCTCACCACCGGGGCAGTCGGTTGAAAAACTGTTTTTT.

V and J are TRBV6-1 and TRBJ1-4; D ambiguous. With 8 bases removed from V and 2 bases from J, the gap between germline ends came to 15 bases. This CDR3 is 15 amino acids long. Germline V gives CDR1 MNHNS, CDR2 SASEGT. The CDR3 reads CASCQDLTTNEKLFF. In DNA form, the CDR3 reads TGTGCCAGCTGCCAAGACCTAACCACTAATGAAAAACTGTTTTTT.

The chain couples TRBV5-3 to TRBJ2-7; maybe TRBD1 (6 bases). TRBV5-3 is designated an ORF whose function remains uncertain. With 10 bases removed from V and 6 bases from J, the gap between germline ends came to 20 bases. This CDR3 is 13 amino acids long. CDR3 amino acids: CAGSSHRAGEQYF. CDR3 bases: TGTGCCGGCAGCAGCCACAGGGCTGGCGAGCAGTACTTC.

This clonotype was picked up many times. The chain recombines TRBV28 with TRBJ2-7; TRBD2 is a possible D gene (5 bases). V was shortened by 7 bases and J by 2 bases, with 9 bases between the two germline ends. The CDR3 runs 12 residues. Germline-derived CDR1 and CDR2 are MDHEN and SYDVKM. CDR3 nucleotide sequence: TGTGCCAGCAACGAGGGAACCTACGAGCAGTACTTC. It is translated as CASNEGTYEQYF.

Notes on this clonotype: One base away lies a much larger clone, so this may be a sequencing read error. The rearrangement links TRBV4-3 to TRBJ2-3; D unclear. Germline V lookup: CDR1 LGHNA, CDR2 YSLEER. The CDR3 totals 14 residues. CDR3 in amino acids: CASSQDHSVDMQYF. The CDR3 nucleotides read TGCGCCAGCAGCCAAGACCACTCGGTAGATATGCAGTATTTT.

This clonotype was seen many times. V and J are TRBV4-3 and TRBJ1-1; D unclear. Between the trimmed V and J ends, which lost 1 base and 5 bases, there was a span of 8 bases. CDR1 LGHNA and CDR2 YSLEER come from the germline V gene. CDR3 length: 13 amino acids. The CDR3 DNA follows: TGCGCCAGCAGCCAAGTTGCGGGGACTGAAGCTTTCTTT. Residues: CASSQVAGTEAFF.

V is TRBV10-2 and J is TRBJ2-7; 9 bases fit TRBD2. The CDR3 totals 15 residues. In germline, CDR1 is WSHSY, CDR2 SAAADI. Trimming removed 2 bases from V and 3 bases from J; junction bases left unmatched: 5. CDR3 DNA: TGCGCCAGCAGTGAGGGCGGGGGGGCCGACTACGAGCAGTACTTC. It is translated as CASSEGGGADYEQYF.

The chain couples TRBV7-9 to TRBJ2-5, with D unresolved. CDR3 size: 16 residues. Germline V gene sequence: CDR1 SEHNR, CDR2 FQNEAQ (reference sequence). V lost 5 bases and J lost 5, with 21 bases in between. CDR3 sequence: CASSRSEFDPWETQYF. The CDR3 DNA reads TGTGCCAGCAGCCGATCGGAATTTGATCCGTGGGAGACCCAGTACTTC.

A few counts support this clonotype. The chain combines TRBV4-3 with TRBJ2-7; D remains unclear. The germline CDR1 and CDR2 sequences are LGHNA and YSLEER. The CDR3 length is 15 residues. Trimming cost V 0 bases and J 2 bases, with 11 bases left between them. CDR3 DNA: TGCGCCAGCAGCCAAGATCGTGTCGGCCCCTACGAGCAGTACTTC. It translates to CASSQDRVGPYEQYF.